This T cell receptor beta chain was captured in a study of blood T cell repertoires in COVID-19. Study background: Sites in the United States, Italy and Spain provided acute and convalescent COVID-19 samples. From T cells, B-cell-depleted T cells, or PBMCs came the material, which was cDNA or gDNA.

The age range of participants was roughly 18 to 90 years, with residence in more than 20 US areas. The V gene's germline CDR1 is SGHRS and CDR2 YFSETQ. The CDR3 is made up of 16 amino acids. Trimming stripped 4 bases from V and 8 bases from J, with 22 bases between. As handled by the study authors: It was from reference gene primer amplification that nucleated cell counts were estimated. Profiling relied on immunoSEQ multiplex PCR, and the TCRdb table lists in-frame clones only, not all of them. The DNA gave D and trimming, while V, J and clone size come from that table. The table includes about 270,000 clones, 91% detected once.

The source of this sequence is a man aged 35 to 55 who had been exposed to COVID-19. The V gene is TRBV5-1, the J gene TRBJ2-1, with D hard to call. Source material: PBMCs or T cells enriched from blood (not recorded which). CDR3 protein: CASSRVSQRPWDEQFF. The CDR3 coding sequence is TGCGCCAGCAGCAGAGTAAGCCAGCGCCCCTGGGATGAGCAGTTCTTC.